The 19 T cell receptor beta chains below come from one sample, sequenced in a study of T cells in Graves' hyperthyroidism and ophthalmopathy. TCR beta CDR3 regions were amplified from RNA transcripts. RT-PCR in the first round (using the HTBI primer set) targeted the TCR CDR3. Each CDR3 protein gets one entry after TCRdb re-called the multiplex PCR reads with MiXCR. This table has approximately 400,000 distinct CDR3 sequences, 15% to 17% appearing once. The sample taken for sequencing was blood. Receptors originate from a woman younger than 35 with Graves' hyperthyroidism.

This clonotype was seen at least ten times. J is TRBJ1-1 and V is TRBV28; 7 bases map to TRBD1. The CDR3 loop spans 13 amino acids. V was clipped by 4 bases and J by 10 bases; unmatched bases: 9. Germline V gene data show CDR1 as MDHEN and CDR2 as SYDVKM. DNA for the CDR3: TGTGCCAGCAGTTCGGGACAGTTGGTTGTAGCTTTCTTT. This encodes CASSSGQLVVAFF.

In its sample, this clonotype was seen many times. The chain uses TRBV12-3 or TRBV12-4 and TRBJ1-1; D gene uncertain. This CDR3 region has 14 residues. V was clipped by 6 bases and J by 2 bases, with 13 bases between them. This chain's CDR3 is CASSPPRSNTEAFF. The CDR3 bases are TGTGCCAGCAGCCCTCCCCGATCCAACACTGAAGCTTTCTTT.

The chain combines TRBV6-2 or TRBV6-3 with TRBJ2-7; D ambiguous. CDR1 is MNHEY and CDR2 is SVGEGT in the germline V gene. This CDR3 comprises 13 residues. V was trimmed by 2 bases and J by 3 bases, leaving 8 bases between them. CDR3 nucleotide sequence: TGTGCCAGCAGTTACGGGCTACTCTACGAGCAGTACTTC. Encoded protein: CASSYGLLYEQYF.

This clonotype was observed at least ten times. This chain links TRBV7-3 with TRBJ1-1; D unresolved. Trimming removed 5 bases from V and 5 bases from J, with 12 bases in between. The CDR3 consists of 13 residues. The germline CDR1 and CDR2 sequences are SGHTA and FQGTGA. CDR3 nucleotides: TGTGCCAGCAGCCTGGGGTGGGGTACTGAAGCTTTCTTT. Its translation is CASSLGWGTEAFF.

CDR3 sequence reads: CSARKGQGREQYF. CDR3 sequence (DNA): TGCAGTGCTAGAAAGGGACAGGGGCGCGAGCAGTACTTC. V usage is TRBV20-1 and J usage is TRBJ2-7; TRBD1 matches 10 bases. Germline CDR1 reads DFQATT; CDR2 reads SNEGSKA (reference sequence). The CDR3 is 13 amino acids. Losses at the gene ends were 2 bases for V and 6 bases for J; bases not matched to a gene: 4.

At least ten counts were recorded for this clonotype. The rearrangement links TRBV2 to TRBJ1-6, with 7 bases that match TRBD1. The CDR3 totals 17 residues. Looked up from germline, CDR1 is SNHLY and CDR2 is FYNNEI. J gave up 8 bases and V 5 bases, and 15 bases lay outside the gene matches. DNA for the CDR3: TGTGCCAGCAGTCTGAGACAGGGAAGGATCTTGGATTCACCCCTCCACTTT. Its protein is CASSLRQGRILDSPLHF.

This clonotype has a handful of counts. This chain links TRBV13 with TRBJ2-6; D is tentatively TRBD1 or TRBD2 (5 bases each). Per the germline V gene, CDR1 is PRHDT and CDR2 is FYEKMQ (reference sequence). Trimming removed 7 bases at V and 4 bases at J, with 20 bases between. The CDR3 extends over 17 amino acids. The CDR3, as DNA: TGTGCCAGCACCTATTGGGGGTTTGCCTGGGGGGCCAACGTCCTGACTTTC. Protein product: CASTYWGFAWGANVLTF. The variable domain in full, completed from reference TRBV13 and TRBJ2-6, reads AAGVIQSPRHLIKEKRETATLKCYPIPRHDTVYWYQQGPGQDPQFLISFYEKMQSDKGSIPDRFSAQQFSDYHSELNMSSLELGDSALYFCASTYWGFAWGANVLTFGAGSRLTVL.

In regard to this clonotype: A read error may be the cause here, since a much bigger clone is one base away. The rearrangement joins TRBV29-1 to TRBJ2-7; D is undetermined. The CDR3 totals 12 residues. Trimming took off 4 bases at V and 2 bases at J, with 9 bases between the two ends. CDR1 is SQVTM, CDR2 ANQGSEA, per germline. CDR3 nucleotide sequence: TGCAGCGTTGCGATAGGGCCCTACGAGCAGTACTTC. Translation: CSVAIGPYEQYF.

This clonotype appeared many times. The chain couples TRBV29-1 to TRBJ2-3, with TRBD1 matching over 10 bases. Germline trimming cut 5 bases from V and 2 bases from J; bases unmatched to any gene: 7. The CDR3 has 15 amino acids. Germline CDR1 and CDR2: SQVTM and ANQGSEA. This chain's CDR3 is CSVRRTGGDTDTQYF. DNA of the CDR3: TGCAGCGTTCGTAGGACAGGGGGTGACACAGATACGCAGTATTTT.

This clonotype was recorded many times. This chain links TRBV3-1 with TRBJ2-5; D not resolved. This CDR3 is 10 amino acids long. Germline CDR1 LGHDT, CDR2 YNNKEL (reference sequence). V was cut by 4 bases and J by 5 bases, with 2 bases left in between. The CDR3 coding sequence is TGTGCCAGCAGCCTGGAGACCCAGTACTTC. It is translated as CASSLETQYF.

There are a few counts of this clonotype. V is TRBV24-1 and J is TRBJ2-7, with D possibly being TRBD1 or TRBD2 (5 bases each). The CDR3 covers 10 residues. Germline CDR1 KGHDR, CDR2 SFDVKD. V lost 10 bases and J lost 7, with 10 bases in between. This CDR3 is CATGVREQYF. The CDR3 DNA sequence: TGTGCCACGGGGGTGAGGGAGCAGTACTTC.

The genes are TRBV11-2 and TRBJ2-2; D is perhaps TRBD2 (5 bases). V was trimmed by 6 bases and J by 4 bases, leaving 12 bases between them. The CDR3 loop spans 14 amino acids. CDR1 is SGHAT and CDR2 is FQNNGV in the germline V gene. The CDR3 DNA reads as TGTGCCAGCAGTTACGGACTTACCACCGGGGAGCTGTTTTTT. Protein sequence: CASSYGLTTGELFF.

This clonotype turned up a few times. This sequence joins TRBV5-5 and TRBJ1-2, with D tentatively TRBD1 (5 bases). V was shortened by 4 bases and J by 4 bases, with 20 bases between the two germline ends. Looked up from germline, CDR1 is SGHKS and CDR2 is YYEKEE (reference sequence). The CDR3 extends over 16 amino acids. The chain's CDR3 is CASSGNVGRAIYGYTF. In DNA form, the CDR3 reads TGTGCCAGCAGCGGAAATGTCGGCAGGGCGATCTATGGCTACACCTTC.

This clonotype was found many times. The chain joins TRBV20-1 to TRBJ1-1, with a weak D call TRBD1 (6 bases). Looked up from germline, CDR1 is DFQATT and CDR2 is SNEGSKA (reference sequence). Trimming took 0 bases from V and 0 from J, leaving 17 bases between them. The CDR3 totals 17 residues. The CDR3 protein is CSARDRPRGKLNTEAFF. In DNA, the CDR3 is TGCAGTGCTAGAGATCGGCCTAGGGGGAAGTTGAACACTGAAGCTTTCTTT.

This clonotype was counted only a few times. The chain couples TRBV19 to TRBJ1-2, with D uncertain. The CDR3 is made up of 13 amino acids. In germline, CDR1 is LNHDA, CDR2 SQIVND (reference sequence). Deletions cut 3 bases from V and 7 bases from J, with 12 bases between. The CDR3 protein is CASSIDRTVGYTF. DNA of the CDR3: TGTGCCAGTAGTATTGACCGTACGGTTGGCTACACCTTC.

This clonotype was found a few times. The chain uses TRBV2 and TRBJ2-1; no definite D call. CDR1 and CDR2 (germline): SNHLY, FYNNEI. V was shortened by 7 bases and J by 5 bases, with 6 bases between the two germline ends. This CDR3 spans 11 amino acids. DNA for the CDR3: TGTGCCAGCACTGCAAACAATGAGCAGTTCTTC. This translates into CASTANNEQFF.

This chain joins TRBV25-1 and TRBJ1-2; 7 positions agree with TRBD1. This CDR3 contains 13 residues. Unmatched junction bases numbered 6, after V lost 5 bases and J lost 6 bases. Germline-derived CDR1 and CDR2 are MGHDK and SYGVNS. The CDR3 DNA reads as TGTGCCAGCAGTTTGACAGGGTGGAATGGCTACACCTTC. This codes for CASSLTGWNGYTF.

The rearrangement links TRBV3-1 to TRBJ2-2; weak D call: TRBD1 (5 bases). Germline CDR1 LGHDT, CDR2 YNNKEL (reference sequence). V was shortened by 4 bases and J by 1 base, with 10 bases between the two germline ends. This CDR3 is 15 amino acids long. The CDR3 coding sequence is TGTGCCAGCAGCCCCCCGCAGGGGAACACCGGGGAGCTGTTTTTT. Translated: CASSPPQGNTGELFF.

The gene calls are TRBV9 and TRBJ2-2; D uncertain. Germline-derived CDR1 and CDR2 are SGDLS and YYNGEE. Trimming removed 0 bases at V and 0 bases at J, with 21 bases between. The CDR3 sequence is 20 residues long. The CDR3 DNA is TGTGCCAGCAGCGTAGCCCCACTCGGTCCGATCCCCGCGAACACCGGGGAGCTGTTTTTT. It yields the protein CASSVAPLGPIPANTGELFF.